The present entry profiles one TCR beta chain with its context. Its cognate antigen is unknown. At one end, the junction sequence differs from germline, possibly due to a read error. The CDR3 consists of 16 residues. Germline assignment: CDR1 SGHTA and CDR2 FQGNSA. The record originates from a study of blood T cells in healthy people across ages. Study-wide results and caveats: Donors of long life had a larger count of naive CD4+ cells and greater diversity than aged donors.

Russia was home to the donors, healthy Caucasian individuals aged roughly 6 to 100. Every donor contributed about 10 milliliters of peripheral blood by blood draw. Total RNA amounts of at least 5.5 micrograms were extracted per sample. A sample-barcoded 5' primer and a J-beta primer mix were used in a second PCR of about 7 to 12 cycles. MiXCR was run by TCRdb on the 5' RACE reads, yielding one entry per CDR3 protein. Of over 1.5 million distinct CDR3 sequences in the sample, approximately 50% were seen once. Sequencing used blood. This TCR came from a woman between 40 and 50 years old in good health. V is TRBV7-2 and J is TRBJ2-1; 9 nucleotides agree with TRBD2. CDR3 DNA sequence: TGTGCCAGCAGTTTAGGCGGGGGGGCAAGTTTTAATGAGCAGTTCTTC. This sequence encodes CASSLGGGASFNEQFF.